The 12 T cell receptor beta chains reported below all come from one sample, sequenced in a study of T cell repertoires in cytomegalovirus infection. Antigens for these TCRs are unknown. From the reads, TCRdb called clonotypes with MiXCR, one entry per CDR3 protein. Found here are approximately 390,000 distinct CDR3 sequences, roughly 34% of them singletons; the top ten hold approximately 13%. Sequences were derived from cultured PBMCs, sampled from culture after CMV antigen stimulation. These receptors were collected from a human donor in good health (CMV status not recorded). Some clones in this sample may be carry-over from other donors' samples.

The chain couples TRBV7-8 to TRBJ2-1; 10 bases match TRBD2. The germline gives CDR1 SGHVS, CDR2 FQNEAQ. There are 15 residues in the CDR3. The DNA of the CDR3 is TGTGCGGTAGCGGGAGGCCGGAGCTCCTACAATGAGCAGTTCTTC. Its protein product is CAVAGGRSSYNEQFF.

The CDR3 region has the DNA TGTGCCAGCAGTTTATCGGACAGGGGGACTCTTGGCTACACCTTC. Amino acid sequence: CASSLSDRGTLGYTF. V and J are TRBV28 and TRBJ1-2; 10 nucleotides match TRBD1. The V gene end was trimmed by 1 base and the J gene end by 7 bases; junction bases not matched to a gene: 6. The CDR3 totals 15 residues. Germline V gene sequence: CDR1 MDHEN, CDR2 SYDVKM.

This clonotype was observed a handful of times. The rearrangement links TRBV12-3 or TRBV12-4 to TRBJ1-2, with TRBD1 matching 7 bases. J lost 5 bases, V lost 7 bases, and 10 bases had no gene match. The CDR3 runs to 14 residues. The CDR3 DNA sequence: TGTGCCAGCACCATGGGGACAGCCTTTTATGGCTACACCTTC. Protein product: CASTMGTAFYGYTF.

The chain carries TRBV4-1 and TRBJ2-1; no clear D. The germline V gene has CDR1 MGHRA and CDR2 YSYEKL. V lost 1 base and J 9 bases, leaving 7 bases between the germline ends. CDR3 length: 12 amino acids. This CDR3 is CASSQGSREQFF. CDR3 DNA sequence: TGCGCCAGCAGCCAAGGGAGTCGTGAGCAGTTCTTC.

This rearrangement joins TRBV30 to TRBJ2-5; 9 nucleotides line up with TRBD2. J was trimmed by 4 bases and V by 1 base; bases with no gene match: 1. Germline values: CDR1 GTSNPN, CDR2 SVGIG (reference sequence). There are 13 residues in the CDR3. CDR3 bases: TGTGCCTGGAGTGATAGCGGGAGAGAGACCCAGTACTTC. Its translation: CAWSDSGRETQYF. The full variable domain, with the rest looked up from reference TRBV30 and TRBJ2-5, is SQTIHQWPATLVQPVGSPLSLECTVEGTSNPNLYWYRQAAGRGLQLLFYSVGIGQISSEVPQNLSASRPQDRQFILSSKKLLLSDSGFYLCAWSDSGRETQYFGPGTRLLVL.

The chain uses TRBV12-3 or TRBV12-4 and TRBJ2-1; 8 positions agree with TRBD2. Germline trimming cut 4 bases from V and 0 bases from J; bases unmatched to any gene: 2. CDR3 length: 15 amino acids. The CDR3 is CASSSSGYSYNEQFF. CDR3 DNA: TGTGCCAGCAGTTCTAGCGGGTACTCCTACAATGAGCAGTTCTTC.

This chain uses TRBV5-4 with TRBJ2-5; D perhaps matches TRBD2 (5 bases). Trimming removed 1 base from V and 5 bases from J, with 18 bases in between. The CDR3 covers 16 residues. Germline-derived CDR1 and CDR2 are SGHNT and YYREEE (reference sequence). This CDR3 reads CASSLRHGIIRETQYF. The CDR3 nucleotides are TGTGCCAGCAGCTTGAGACACGGGATCATACGGGAGACCCAGTACTTC. Looking up the rest from reference TRBV5-4 and TRBJ2-5 gives the full variable domain: ETGVTQSPTHLIKTRGQQVTLRCSSQSGHNTVSWYQQALGQGPQFIFQYYREEENGRGNFPPRFSGLQFPNYSSELNVNALELDDSALYLCASSLRHGIIRETQYFGPGTRLLVL.

This clonotype was counted only a few times. The chain carries TRBV28 and TRBJ1-2; no clear D. V was shortened by 4 bases and J by 4 bases, with 13 bases between the two germline ends. Per germline, CDR1 MDHEN and CDR2 SYDVKM. This CDR3 spans 14 amino acids. The CDR3 spells CASSSLSQSYGYTF. The CDR3 nucleotides read TGTGCCAGCAGTTCGCTCTCACAGAGCTATGGCTACACCTTC.

CDR3 nucleotide sequence: TGCGCCAGCAGCCGAGAGGAGGGACTAGCGGGAGGAGAGCAGTTCTTC. It encodes CASSREEGLAGGEQFF. The chain recombines TRBV4-1 with TRBJ2-1; 15 bases are shared with TRBD2. Germline V gene lookup returns CDR1 MGHRA and CDR2 YSYEKL. CDR3 length equals 16 residues. J was trimmed by 10 bases and V by 4 bases; bases with no gene match: 8.

The chain links TRBV24-1 to TRBJ2-7; possible D gene TRBD1, 5 bases. This CDR3 is built from 14 residues. V was trimmed by 9 bases and J by 3 bases, leaving 17 bases between them. Germline values: CDR1 KGHDR, CDR2 SFDVKD. The CDR3 protein is CATQGREGIYEQYF. The CDR3, as DNA: TGTGCCACCCAGGGCAGGGAAGGGATCTACGAGCAGTACTTC.

The chain recombines TRBV24-1 with TRBJ1-1; 8 nucleotides agree with TRBD1. V lost 7 bases, J lost 4 bases, and 4 bases stayed unmatched. The CDR3 is 13 residues long. The germline CDR1 and CDR2 sequences are KGHDR and SFDVKD. The CDR3: CATSRTGGTEAFF. The DNA of the CDR3 is TGTGCCACCAGCCGCACAGGGGGCACTGAAGCTTTCTTT.

The chain recombines TRBV7-3 with TRBJ1-6; tentative D call: TRBD1 (5 bases). V lost 4 bases to trimming and J lost 9 bases, with 19 bases between them. CDR3 size: 16 residues. Germline loops: CDR1 SGHTA, CDR2 FQGTGA. The CDR3 region is CASSSSGTEVGSPLHF. CDR3 DNA: TGTGCCAGCAGCTCTTCCGGGACGGAGGTGGGTTCACCCCTCCACTTT.